This TCR beta chain was recovered during a study of shared T cell receptors in the human thymus. Sequenced by immunoSEQ multiplex PCR; TCRdb stores in-frame clones only, minus some. Here the sample spans 640,000 or so clones, approximately 87% being singletons. The V end lost 1 base, the J end lost 6 bases, and 7 bases lay between the germline ends. This CDR3 has 14 amino acids. The V gene's germline CDR1 is SGHVS and CDR2 FNYEAQ. These sequences were also reported in another study, on human thymus T cells. This second study says: Samples came from healthy Finnish infants during open corrective cardiac surgery. Corrective heart surgery yielded the resections from which the thymus tissue came. Among thymic and blood repertoires, usage of V and J genes appeared biased.

J is TRBJ1-6 and V is TRBV7-6; no clear D gene. The receptor was isolated from a boy in the first two years of life with a congenital heart defect. Sequenced: thymocytes. The CDR3 DNA sequence: TGTGCCAGCAGCTTAGGGCAGTTTAATTCACCCCTCCACTTT. Translating gives CASSLGQFNSPLHF.